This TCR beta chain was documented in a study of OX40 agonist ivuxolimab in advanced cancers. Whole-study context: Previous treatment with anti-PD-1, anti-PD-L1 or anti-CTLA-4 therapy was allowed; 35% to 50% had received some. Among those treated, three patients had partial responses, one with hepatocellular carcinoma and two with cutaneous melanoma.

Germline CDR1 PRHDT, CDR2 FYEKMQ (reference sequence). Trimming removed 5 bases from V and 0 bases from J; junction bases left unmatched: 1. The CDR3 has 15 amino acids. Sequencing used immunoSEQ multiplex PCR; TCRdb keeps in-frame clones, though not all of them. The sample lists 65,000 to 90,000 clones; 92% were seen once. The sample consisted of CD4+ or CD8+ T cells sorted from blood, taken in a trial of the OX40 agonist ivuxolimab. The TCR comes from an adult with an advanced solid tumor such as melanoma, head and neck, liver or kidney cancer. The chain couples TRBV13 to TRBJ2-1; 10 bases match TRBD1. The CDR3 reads CASSRDRGSYNEQFF. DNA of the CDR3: TGTGCCAGCAGCCGGGACAGGGGCTCCTACAATGAGCAGTTCTTC.